This TCR beta chain was sequenced for a study of shared clonotypes between healthy human individuals (dated by TCRdb to the early 2020s). With respect to the entire study: Three men and two women, aged 18 to 49 years, made up the cohort. For each donor, three plates each were used for CD4 naive and CD4 memory, two plates were used for CD8 naive, and one plate was used for CD8 memory. To estimate repertoire size and how much clonotypes are shared between individuals, the study performed deep sequencing of blood TCR repertoires from a handful of healthy adults. To increase sequencing depth and limit assay-specific biases, different laboratories used diverse techniques to prepare libraries and sequence TCR repertoires. Leukapheresis yielded between about 0.85 and 9 billion PBMCs per donor. Paper-wide results and their limitations: Pairwise subsampling led to the expectation that sequencing depth would affect the degree of clonotype sharing among donors. Even with the large sequencing depth, rarefaction of the sorted-subset datasets indicated that sequencing was incomplete. Sharing across a few donors was observed for approximately 5% of naive CD4, less than 4% of naive CD8, over 2% of memory CD4, and about 0.38% of memory CD8 clonotypes. Only blood was sampled, and tissue TCR repertoires likely differ from those in blood. Clonotypes shared by all four sorted-subset donors showed higher generation probabilities than non-shared clonotypes. Larger estimated clonotype richness was generally found for naive subsets than for memory subsets. Because the study included only a small number of donors, the genetic and exposure-history diversity represented was limited.

V is trimmed back by 3 bases and J by 1 base, and the junction contains 9 bases that no gene match accounts for. Measured from the cysteine to the phenylalanine, the CDR3 is 17 residues long. The DNA shown is the 51-base CDR3, in frame from base 1. The germline V gene encodes CDR1 SGHVS and CDR2 FQNEAQ. CD8 naive samples were CD45RO-negative cells positively selected for CCR7, giving a CD45RA+CCR7+ population that excluded TemRA cells. Donors were healthy HIV-negative adults with no recently reported acute infections or vaccinations. All donors were Caucasian adults living in Nashville, Tennessee, USA. Blood was obtained by leukapheresis, after which PBMCs were separated by Ficoll-Histopaque density gradient centrifugation and cryopreserved in liquid nitrogen vapor phase. Analytical flow cytometry was used to check the purity and quantity of each magnetically sorted T cell population. From each sorted fraction, genomic DNA was isolated and quantified by UV absorbance on a Nanodrop 2000c.

To note about this clone: Its antigen is currently not known. No base qualities exist here, and no much larger clone lies one base off it.

TCR CDR3 regions were amplified from genomic DNA by multiplex PCR using the deep immunoSEQ assay. Extracted genomic DNA from each cell subset was spread evenly across all wells of several immunoSEQ 96-well plates, with each plate serving as a replicate. For sorted subsets, 200 to 250 ng genomic DNA, equal to 30,000 to 35,000 T cell genomes, was loaded into each replicate PCR. Purified libraries were measured with a Qubit 3.0 fluorometer, size-checked on a Bioanalyzer 2100, and measured again with the KAPA Library Quantification kit. Every immunoSEQ 96-well plate was sequenced on a separate single-read 150-cycle Illumina NextSeq 550 flow cell. Processing in the source paper ran as follows. Because the immunoSEQ output held only junctional sequences and lacked quality scores, the filtering could not match the filtering applied to full-length reads. To assign V/J genes and CDR3, sequences were annotated using PyIR, a Python wrapper for IgBLAST v1.9, with IMGT germline references. Reads with weak V/J assignments (E-value above 1e-6), missing CDR3, stop codons, out-of-frame junctions, or ambiguous translated residues were removed. V3J clonotypes were defined as sequences sharing an identical inferred V gene, J gene, and CDR3 amino acid sequence. The percentage overlap between two repertoires was calculated by dividing the number of shared unique clonotypes by the size of the smaller repertoire. RTK rarefaction, the Chao1 estimator, and Recon v2.1 estimates of unobserved clonotypes were used to assess repertoire richness. Generation probabilities were computed with OLGA for all TCRbeta clonotypes obtained by the gDNA method from several donors. The table comes from immuneACCESS by way of TCRdb, which keeps in-frame sequences with V and J called. Part of the clones is missing from these tables; in studies checked, under half for an unresolved V gene and the rest for unknown reasons. The V and J calls and clone size come from that table; D and trimming were worked out from the DNA. This sample has under 1 million clones in its table, and 90% to 97% of those were observed once. Jointly, the top ten make up roughly 0.23% of the sample.

This chain joins TRBV7-8 to TRBJ2-4, and TRBD1 matches 7 of the central bases. The TCR originated in a man aged 25-40 years in good health. The specimen sequenced was naive CD8+ T cells sorted from blood. Explained via the paper, the cell subset or site label denotes: CD45RA+CCR7+. CDR3 region: CASSFPAEQGAKNIQYF. The DNA sequence reads TGTGCCAGCAGCTTCCCCGCTGAACAGGGGGCCAAAAACATTCAGTACTTC.